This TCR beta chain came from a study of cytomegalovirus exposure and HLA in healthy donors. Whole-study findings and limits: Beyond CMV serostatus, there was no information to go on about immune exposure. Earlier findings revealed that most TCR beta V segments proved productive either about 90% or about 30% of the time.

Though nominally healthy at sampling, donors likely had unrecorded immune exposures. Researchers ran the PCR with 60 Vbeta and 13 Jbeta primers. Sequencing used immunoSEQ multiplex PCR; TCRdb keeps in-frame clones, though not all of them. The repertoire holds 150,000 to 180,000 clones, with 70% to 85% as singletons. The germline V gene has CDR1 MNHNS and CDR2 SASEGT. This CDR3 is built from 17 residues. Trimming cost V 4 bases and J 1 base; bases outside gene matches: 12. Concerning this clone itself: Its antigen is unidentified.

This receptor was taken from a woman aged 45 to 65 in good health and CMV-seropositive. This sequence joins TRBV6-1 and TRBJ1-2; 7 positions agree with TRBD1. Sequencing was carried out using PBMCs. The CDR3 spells CASSGYRGLMLNYGYTF. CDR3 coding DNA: TGTGCCAGCAGTGGATACAGGGGATTGATGCTTAACTATGGCTACACCTTC.